This TCR beta chain was retrieved from a study of metastatic and nonmetastatic thyroid tumors. Across the study: Blood and tumor or nodule tissue repertoires from malignant and benign thyroid patients were compared. Whole-study findings and limits: Significantly higher TCR beta diversity was reportedly seen in malignant thyroid tumors than benign nodules, in blood and tumor.

As handled by the study authors: A distant-metastasis classifier for papillary thyroid cancer was built using CDR3 differences across clinicopathological groups. MiXCR was used by TCRdb to re-call the PCR reads. TCRdb, not the original authors, processed these V and J calls. The table shows approximately 58,000 clones, with roughly 20% occurring only once. This clone showed up many times. Its cognate antigen is unknown. V trimming: 6 bases; J trimming: 5 bases; junction bases outside the gene matches: 10. Germline CDR1 and CDR2: MDHEN and SYDVKM. The CDR3 totals 16 residues. Thyroid surgery had not been preceded by any treatment in any patient.

The chain uses TRBV28 and TRBJ2-1; TRBD2 matches at 10 bases. Sequencing was carried out using blood. The source of this sequence is a female donor with papillary thyroid cancer or a benign thyroid nodule (not recorded which). Some clones in this sample may be carry-over from other donors' samples. CDR3 DNA: TGTGCCAGCAGATCTCGAGCGGGAGGGCCCCACAATGAGCAGTTCTTC. This codes for CASRSRAGGPHNEQFF. The whole variable domain, filled in from reference TRBV28 and TRBJ2-1, reads DVKVTQSSRYLVKRTGEKVFLECVQDMDHENMFWYRQDPGLGLRLIYFSYDVKMKEKGDIPEGYSVSREKKERFSLILESASTNQTSMYLCASRSRAGGPHNEQFFGPGTRLTVL.